The 13 T cell receptor beta chains reported below all come from one sample, sequenced in a study of molecular identifiers for immune sequencing clone quantification. TCRdb itself ran the PCR reads through MiXCR, one entry per CDR3 protein. The table includes some 580,000 distinct CDR3 sequences, approximately 24% detected once. Sequencing was carried out using naive CD8+ T cells from blood, with Jurkat cell RNA spiked in. This sample's subset: FACS-sorted CD8+CD4-CCR7+CD45RA+ naive T cells. These TCRs come from a human donor in good health. Some libraries in this study had Jurkat cell RNA spiked in.

The sample holds a few counts of this clonotype. The chain combines TRBV27 with TRBJ2-7, with 13 bases aligning to TRBD2. Trimming at V came to 4 bases and at J to 3 bases, leaving 3 bases not matched to a gene. The CDR3 sequence is 15 residues long. Germline CDR1 is MNHEY and CDR2 is SMNVEV (reference sequence). CDR3: CASSWTSGGVYEQYF. CDR3 bases: TGTGCCAGCAGTTGGACTAGCGGGGGCGTCTACGAGCAGTACTTC.

The V call is TRBV7-6, the J call TRBJ2-7; TRBD2 aligns across 8 bases. Trimming cost V 5 bases and J 0 bases; bases outside gene matches: 6. Germline V gene sequence: CDR1 SGHVS, CDR2 FNYEAQ. There are 15 residues in the CDR3. In DNA form, the CDR3 reads TGTGCCAGCAGCCCCCGGGAGGGCCGCTCCTACGAGCAGTACTTC. Protein: CASSPREGRSYEQYF.

J is TRBJ2-1 and V is TRBV12-5; D not resolved. Trimming shortened V by 0 bases and J by 15 bases, and 18 bases separated the two germline ends. The CDR3 loop spans 14 amino acids. Germline V gene data show CDR1 as LGHNT and CDR2 as FRNRAP. The CDR3: CASGLVGEAPFPFF. CDR3 bases: TGTGCTAGTGGTTTGGTAGGCGAAGCCCCGTTTCCGTTCTTC.

This clonotype was counted ten times or more. This rearrangement joins TRBV3-1 to TRBJ2-7, with 9 bases fitting TRBD1. The germline V gene encodes CDR1 LGHDT and CDR2 YNNKEL (reference sequence). Trimming took 5 bases from V and 7 from J; bases not matched to a gene: 12. The CDR3 loop spans 15 amino acids. CDR3 loop: CASSTRTGVVSEQYF. The CDR3 bases are TGTGCCAGCAGCACCCGGACAGGGGTGGTGAGTGAGCAGTACTTC.

The chain combines TRBV2 with TRBJ2-2; the match to TRBD1 covers 7 bases. After removal of 4 bases from V and 5 bases from J, the junction contained 7 bases not matched to a gene. The length of the CDR3 is 15 residues. CDR1 and CDR2 (germline): SNHLY, FYNNEI. CDR3 protein: CASSAGQISTGELFF. CDR3 sequence (DNA): TGTGCCAGCAGTGCGGGACAGATAAGTACCGGGGAGCTGTTTTTT.

This clonotype was seen repeatedly, ten times or more. The chain is built from TRBV19 and TRBJ2-4; TRBD1 aligns across 8 bases. CDR3 length: 14 residues. CDR1 and CDR2 from the germline V gene are LNHDA and SQIVND (reference sequence). Losses at the gene ends were 3 bases for V and 7 bases for J; bases not matched to a gene: 5. The CDR3 sequence is CASSIGTGYNIQYF. CDR3 in DNA: TGTGCCAGTAGTATCGGGACAGGCTATAACATTCAGTACTTC.

For this clonotype: This may stem from a read error, because a much larger clone lies one nucleotide away. The genes are TRBV12-3 or TRBV12-4 and TRBJ1-2; possible D gene TRBD1, 6 bases. V shed 5 bases and J shed 6 bases, with 16 bases lying between them. This CDR3 has 14 amino acids. The CDR3 sequence: CASSPDRLLHGYTF. The CDR3 DNA reads as TGTGCCAGCAGTCCTGACAGGCTCTTGCATGGCTACACCTTC.

The sample holds many counts of this clonotype. V is TRBV4-3 and J is TRBJ1-1; unclear D gene. This CDR3 spans 15 amino acids. The V gene lost 1 base and the J gene lost 3 bases, with 12 bases spanning the gap. From germline, CDR1 is LGHNA and CDR2 YSLEER. CDR3 coding DNA: TGCGCCAGCAGCCAAGTTGGGAAGTCAGACACTGAAGCTTTCTTT. As protein: CASSQVGKSDTEAFF.

The rearrangement joins TRBV7-9 to TRBJ2-1, with D perhaps TRBD1 (5 bases). Germline values: CDR1 SEHNR, CDR2 FQNEAQ (reference sequence). The CDR3 is 14 amino acids. V was pared by 8 bases and J by 0 bases, with 11 bases between. Here the CDR3 DNA reads TGTGCCAGCGTCAGGCAGGGCTCCTACAATGAGCAGTTCTTC. This encodes CASVRQGSYNEQFF.

V and J are TRBV29-1 and TRBJ2-1, with D unresolved. CDR1 is SQVTM and CDR2 is ANQGSEA in the germline V gene. The CDR3 contains 14 residues. V was trimmed by 6 bases and J by 8 bases, leaving 20 bases between them. The CDR3 reads CSVERSLPPHEQFF. The CDR3 region has the DNA TGCAGCGTGGAGAGATCACTTCCCCCGCATGAGCAGTTCTTC.

The chain has TRBV19 and TRBJ1-4, with D possibly matching TRBD1 (6 bases). Trimming shortened V by 8 bases and J by 0 bases, and 10 bases separated the two germline ends. Germline loops: CDR1 LNHDA, CDR2 SQIVND (reference sequence). There are 14 residues in the CDR3. The CDR3 DNA reads as TGTGCCAGTTGTGCAGGGGCAACTAATGAAAAACTGTTTTTT. Residues: CASCAGATNEKLFF.

In this sample, this clonotype turned up a few times. The chain carries TRBV7-9 and TRBJ2-1; D not certain. V lost 2 bases and J 4 bases, leaving 9 bases between the germline ends. CDR3 length equals 14 residues. The germline V gene encodes CDR1 SEHNR and CDR2 FQNEAQ (reference sequence). CDR3 sequence: CASSLTTDYNEQFF. Written as DNA, the CDR3 is TGTGCCAGCAGCTTAACGACTGATTACAATGAGCAGTTCTTC.

The chain combines TRBV12-5 with TRBJ2-1, with a possible D match to TRBD2 (5 bases). CDR1 and CDR2 (germline): LGHNT, FRNRAP. CDR3 size: 15 residues. V lost 5 bases and J 5 bases, leaving 16 bases between the germline ends. The CDR3 sequence: CASGLVYGGHNEQFF. The DNA for the CDR3 is TGTGCTAGTGGTCTCGTGTACGGCGGGCACAATGAGCAGTTCTTC.